A single T cell receptor beta chain is shown here with its context. Looked up from germline, CDR1 is SNHLY and CDR2 is FYNNEI. V lost 9 bases and J lost 6; bases outside the gene matches: 9. The CDR3 contains 14 residues. TCRdb keeps only in-frame clones here, not all; method: immunoSEQ multiplex PCR. The table records approximately 260,000 clones, approximately 85% of them present only once. This record comes from a study of blood T cell repertoires in COVID-19. Background on the study: In each case, the material was cDNA or gDNA derived from T cells, B-cell-depleted T cells, or PBMCs.

Sequencing was done on a sample of peripheral blood. V is TRBV2 and J is TRBJ2-3, with 10 bases identical to TRBD2. The source is a woman in her seventies with acute or convalescent COVID-19. The CDR3 nucleotides read TGTGCCAGTAGCGGGGGGACTCCTATGGATACGCAGTATTTT. Protein sequence: CASSGGTPMDTQYF.